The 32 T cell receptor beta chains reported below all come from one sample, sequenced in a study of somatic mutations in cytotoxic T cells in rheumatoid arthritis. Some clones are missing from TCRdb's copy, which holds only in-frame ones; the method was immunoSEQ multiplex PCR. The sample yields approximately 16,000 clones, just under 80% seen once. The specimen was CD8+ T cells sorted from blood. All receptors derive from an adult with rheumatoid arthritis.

The CDR3 protein is CASSYAALNTEAFF. CDR3 DNA: TGTGCCAGCAGTTACGCAGCCCTAAACACTGAAGCTTTCTTT. The chain couples TRBV6-5 to TRBJ1-1; D gene uncertain. The V end lost 2 bases, the J end lost 2 bases, and 9 bases lay between the germline ends. CDR3 length: 14 amino acids. CDR1 is MNHEY and CDR2 is SVGAGI in the germline V gene.

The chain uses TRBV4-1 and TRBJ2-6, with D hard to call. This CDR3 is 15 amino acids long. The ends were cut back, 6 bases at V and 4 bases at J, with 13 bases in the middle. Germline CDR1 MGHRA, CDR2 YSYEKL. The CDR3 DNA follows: TGCGCCAGCAGACACCAGGCTGGCGGGGCCAACGTCCTGACTTTC. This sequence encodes CASRHQAGGANVLTF.

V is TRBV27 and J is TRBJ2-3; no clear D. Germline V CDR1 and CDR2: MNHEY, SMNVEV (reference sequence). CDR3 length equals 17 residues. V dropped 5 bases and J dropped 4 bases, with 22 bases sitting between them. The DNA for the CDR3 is TGTGCCAGCAGTCTCATCCCCGGGCAGGTGCAAGCAGATACGCAGTATTTT. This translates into CASSLIPGQVQADTQYF.

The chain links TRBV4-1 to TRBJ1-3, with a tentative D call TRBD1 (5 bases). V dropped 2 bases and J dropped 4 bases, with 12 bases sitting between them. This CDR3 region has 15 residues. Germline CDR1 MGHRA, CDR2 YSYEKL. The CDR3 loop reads CASSQLQDIGNTIYF. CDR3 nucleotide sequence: TGCGCCAGCAGCCAACTACAGGACATCGGAAACACCATATATTTT.

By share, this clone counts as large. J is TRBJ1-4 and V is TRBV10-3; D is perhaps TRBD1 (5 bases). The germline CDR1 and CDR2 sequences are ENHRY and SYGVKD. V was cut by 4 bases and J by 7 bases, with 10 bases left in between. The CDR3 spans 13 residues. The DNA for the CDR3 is TGTGCCATCAGTGGTGGGGGAAGTGAAAAACTGTTTTTT. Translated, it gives CAISGGGSEKLFF.

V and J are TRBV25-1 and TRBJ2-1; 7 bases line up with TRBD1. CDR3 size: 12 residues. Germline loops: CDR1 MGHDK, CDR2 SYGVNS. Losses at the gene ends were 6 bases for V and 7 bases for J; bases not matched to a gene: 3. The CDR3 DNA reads TGTGCCAGCAGACAGGGGTCGAATGAGCAGTTCTTC. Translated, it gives CASRQGSNEQFF.

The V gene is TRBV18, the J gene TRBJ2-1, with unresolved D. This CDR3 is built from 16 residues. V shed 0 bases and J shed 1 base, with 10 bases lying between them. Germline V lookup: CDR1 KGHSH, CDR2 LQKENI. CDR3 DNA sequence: TGTGCCAGCTCACCACCGTGGGATTTATCCTACAATGAGCAGTTCTTC. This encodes CASSPPWDLSYNEQFF.

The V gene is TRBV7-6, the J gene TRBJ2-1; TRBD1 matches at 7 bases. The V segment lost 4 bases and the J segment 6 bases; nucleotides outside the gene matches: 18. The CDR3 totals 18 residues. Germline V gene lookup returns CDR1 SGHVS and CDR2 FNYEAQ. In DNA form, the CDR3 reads TGTGCCAGCAGCTCCCCCCGCCTCAGACAGGGAAGGGGCAATGAGCAGTTCTTC. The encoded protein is CASSSPRLRQGRGNEQFF. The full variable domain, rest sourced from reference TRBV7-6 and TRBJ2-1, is GAGVSQSPRYKVTKRGQDVALRCDPISGHVSLYWYRQALGQGPEFLTYFNYEAQQDKSGLPNDRFSAERPEGSISTLTIQRTEQRDSAMYRCASSSPRLRQGRGNEQFFGPGTRLTVL.

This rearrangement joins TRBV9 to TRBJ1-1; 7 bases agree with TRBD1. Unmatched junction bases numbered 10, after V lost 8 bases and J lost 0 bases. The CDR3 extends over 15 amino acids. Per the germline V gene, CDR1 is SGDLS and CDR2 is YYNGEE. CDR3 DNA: TGTGCCAGTGAAGACCCGGGACAGCTGAACACTGAAGCTTTCTTT. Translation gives CASEDPGQLNTEAFF.

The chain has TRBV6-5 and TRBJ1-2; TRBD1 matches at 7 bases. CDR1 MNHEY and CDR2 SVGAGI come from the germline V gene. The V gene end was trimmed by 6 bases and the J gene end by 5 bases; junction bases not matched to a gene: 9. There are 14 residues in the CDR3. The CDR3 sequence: CASSPQGGKYGYTF. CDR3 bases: TGTGCCAGCAGCCCCCAGGGGGGGAAGTATGGCTACACCTTC.

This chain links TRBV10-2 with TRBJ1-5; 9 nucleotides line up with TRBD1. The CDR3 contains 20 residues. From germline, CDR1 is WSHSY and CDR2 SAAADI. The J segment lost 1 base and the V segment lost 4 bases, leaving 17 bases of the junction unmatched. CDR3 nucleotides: TGCGCCAGCAGTGGCACCATCCGGCTGGGACAGGGATGGAGCAATCAGCCCCAGCATTTT. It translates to CASSGTIRLGQGWSNQPQHF.

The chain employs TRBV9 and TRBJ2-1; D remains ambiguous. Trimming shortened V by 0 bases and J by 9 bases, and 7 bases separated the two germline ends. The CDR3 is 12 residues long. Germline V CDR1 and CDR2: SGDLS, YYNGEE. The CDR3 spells CASSVGGGEQFF. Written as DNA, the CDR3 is TGTGCCAGCAGCGTAGGAGGTGGTGAGCAGTTCTTC.

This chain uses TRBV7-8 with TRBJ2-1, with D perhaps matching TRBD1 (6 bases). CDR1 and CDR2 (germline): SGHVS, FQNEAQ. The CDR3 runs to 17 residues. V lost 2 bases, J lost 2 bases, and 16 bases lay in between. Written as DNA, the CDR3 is TGTGCCAGCAGCTTATACGAAAGGGACACCGCCTACAATGAGCAGTTCTTC. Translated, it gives CASSLYERDTAYNEQFF.

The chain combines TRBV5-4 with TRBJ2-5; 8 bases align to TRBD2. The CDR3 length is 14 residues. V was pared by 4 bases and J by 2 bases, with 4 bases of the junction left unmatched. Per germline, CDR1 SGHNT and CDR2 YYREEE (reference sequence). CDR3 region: CASSRGGWQETQYF. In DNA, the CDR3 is TGTGCCAGCAGCCGGGGGGGGTGGCAAGAGACCCAGTACTTC.

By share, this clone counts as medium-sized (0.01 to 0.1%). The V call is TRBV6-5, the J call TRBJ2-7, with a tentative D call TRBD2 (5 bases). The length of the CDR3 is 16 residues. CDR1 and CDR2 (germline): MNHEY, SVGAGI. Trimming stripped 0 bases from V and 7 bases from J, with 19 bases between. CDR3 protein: CASSYSPRTLGNEQYF. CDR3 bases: TGTGCCAGCAGTTACTCTCCAAGGACTCTGGGGAATGAGCAGTACTTC.

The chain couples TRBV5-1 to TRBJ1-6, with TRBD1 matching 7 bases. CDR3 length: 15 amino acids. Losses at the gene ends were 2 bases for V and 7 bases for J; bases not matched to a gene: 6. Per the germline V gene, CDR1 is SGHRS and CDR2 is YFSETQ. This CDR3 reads CASSFAGGVNSPLHF. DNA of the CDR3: TGCGCCAGCAGCTTCGCAGGGGGGGTGAATTCACCCCTCCACTTT.

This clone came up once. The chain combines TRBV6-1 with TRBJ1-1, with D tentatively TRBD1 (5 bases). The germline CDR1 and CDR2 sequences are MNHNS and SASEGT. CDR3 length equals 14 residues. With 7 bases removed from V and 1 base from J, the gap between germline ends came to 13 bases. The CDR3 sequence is CASINRTPNTEAFF. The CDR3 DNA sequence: TGTGCCAGCATCAACAGGACCCCGAACACTGAAGCTTTCTTT.

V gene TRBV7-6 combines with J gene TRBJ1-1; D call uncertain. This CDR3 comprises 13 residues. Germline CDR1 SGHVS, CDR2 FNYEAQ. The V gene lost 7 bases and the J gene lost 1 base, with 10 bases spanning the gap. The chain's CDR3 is CASTQTTNTEAFF. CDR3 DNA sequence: TGTGCCAGCACTCAGACTACGAACACTGAAGCTTTCTTT.

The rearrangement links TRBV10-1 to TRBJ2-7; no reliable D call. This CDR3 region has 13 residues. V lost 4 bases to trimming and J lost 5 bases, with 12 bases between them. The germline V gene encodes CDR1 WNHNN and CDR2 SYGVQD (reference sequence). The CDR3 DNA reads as TGCGCCAGCAGTGTAGGGTTAGTGGACGAGCAGTACTTC. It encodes CASSVGLVDEQYF.

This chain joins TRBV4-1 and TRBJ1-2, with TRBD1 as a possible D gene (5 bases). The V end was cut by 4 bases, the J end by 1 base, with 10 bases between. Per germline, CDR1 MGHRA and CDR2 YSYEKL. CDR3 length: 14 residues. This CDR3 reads CASSRRDVNYGYTF. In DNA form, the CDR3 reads TGCGCCAGCAGCCGGCGGGACGTTAACTATGGCTACACCTTC.

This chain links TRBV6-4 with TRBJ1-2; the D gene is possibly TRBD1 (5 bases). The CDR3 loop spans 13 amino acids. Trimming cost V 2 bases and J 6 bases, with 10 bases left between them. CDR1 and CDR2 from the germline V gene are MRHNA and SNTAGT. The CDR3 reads CASSDGGVNGYTF. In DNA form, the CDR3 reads TGTGCCAGCAGTGACGGGGGTGTGAATGGCTACACCTTC.

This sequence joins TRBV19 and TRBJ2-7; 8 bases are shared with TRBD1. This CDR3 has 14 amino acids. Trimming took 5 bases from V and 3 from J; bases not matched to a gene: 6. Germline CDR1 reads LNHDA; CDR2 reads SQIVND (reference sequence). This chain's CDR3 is CASSAGTGYYEQYF. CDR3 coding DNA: TGTGCCAGTAGTGCGGGGACAGGTTACTACGAGCAGTACTTC.

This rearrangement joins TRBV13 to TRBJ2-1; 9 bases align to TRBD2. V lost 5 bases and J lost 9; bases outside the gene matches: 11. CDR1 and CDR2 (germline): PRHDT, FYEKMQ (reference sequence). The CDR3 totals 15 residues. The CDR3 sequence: CASSPHFSGSSEQFF. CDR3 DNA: TGTGCCAGCAGCCCTCACTTTAGCGGGAGCTCTGAGCAGTTCTTC.

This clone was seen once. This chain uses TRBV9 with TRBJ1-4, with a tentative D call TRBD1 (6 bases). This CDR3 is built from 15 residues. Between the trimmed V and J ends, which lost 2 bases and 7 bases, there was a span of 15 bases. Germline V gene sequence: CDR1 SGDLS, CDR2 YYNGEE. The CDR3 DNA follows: TGTGCCAGCAGCGTCGGGGGCGCGGGGACTGAAAAACTGTTTTTT. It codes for CASSVGGAGTEKLFF. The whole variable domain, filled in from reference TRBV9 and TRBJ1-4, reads DSGVTQTPKHLITATGQRVTLRCSPRSGDLSVYWYQQSLDQGLQFLIQYYNGEERAKGNILERFSAQQFPDLHSELNLSSLELGDSALYFCASSVGGAGTEKLFFGSGTQLSVL.

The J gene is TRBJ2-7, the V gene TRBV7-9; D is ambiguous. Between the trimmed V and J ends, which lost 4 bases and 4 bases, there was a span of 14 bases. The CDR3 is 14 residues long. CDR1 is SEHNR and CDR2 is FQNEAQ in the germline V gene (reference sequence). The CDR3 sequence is CASSSSAVRYEQYF. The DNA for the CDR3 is TGTGCCAGCAGCTCTTCCGCAGTCCGATACGAGCAGTACTTC.

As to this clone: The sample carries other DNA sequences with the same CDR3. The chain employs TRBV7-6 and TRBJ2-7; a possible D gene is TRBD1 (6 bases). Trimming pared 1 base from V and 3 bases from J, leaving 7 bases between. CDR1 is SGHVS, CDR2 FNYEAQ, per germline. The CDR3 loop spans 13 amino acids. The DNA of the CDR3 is TGTGCCAGCAGCTTAGAGGGGGACTACGAGCAGTACTTC. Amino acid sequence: CASSLEGDYEQYF.

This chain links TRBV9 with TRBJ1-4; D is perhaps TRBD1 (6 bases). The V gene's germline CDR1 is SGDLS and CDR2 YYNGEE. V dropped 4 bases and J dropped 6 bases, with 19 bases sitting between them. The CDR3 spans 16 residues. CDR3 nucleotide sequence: TGTGCCAGCAGCCCGTGGGTTGGGGGGGCGGATGAAAAACTGTTTTTT. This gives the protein CASSPWVGGADEKLFF.

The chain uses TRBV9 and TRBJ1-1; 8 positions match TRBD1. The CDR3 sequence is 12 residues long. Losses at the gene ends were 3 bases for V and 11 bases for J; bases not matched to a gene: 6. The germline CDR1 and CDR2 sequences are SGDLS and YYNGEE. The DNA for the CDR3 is TGTGCCAGCAGCGCCTTGACAGGGGAGGCTTTCTTT. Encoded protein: CASSALTGEAFF.

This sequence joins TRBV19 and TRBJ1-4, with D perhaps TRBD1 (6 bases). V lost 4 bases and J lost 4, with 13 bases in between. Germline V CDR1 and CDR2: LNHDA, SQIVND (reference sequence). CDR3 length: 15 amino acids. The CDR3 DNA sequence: TGTGCCAGTAGTACTGGACAGCTCCTTAATGAAAAACTGTTTTTT. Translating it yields CASSTGQLLNEKLFF.

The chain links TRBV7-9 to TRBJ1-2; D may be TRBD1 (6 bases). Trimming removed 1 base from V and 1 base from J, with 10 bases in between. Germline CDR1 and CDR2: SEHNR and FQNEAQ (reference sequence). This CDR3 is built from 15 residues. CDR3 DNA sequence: TGTGCCAGCAGCTTAGTAGGGGGTCGTAACTATGGCTACACCTTC. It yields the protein CASSLVGGRNYGYTF. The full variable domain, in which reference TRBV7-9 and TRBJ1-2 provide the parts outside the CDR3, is DTGVSQNPRHKITKRGQNVTFRCDPISEHNRLYWYRQTLGQGPEFLTYFQNEAQLEKSRLLSDRFSAERPKGSFSTLEIQRTEQGDSAMYLCASSLVGGRNYGYTFGSGTRLTVV.

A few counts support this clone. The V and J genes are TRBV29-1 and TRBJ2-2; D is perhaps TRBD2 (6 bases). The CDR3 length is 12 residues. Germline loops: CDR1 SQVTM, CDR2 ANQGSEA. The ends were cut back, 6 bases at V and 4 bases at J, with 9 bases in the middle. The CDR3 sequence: CSVLGGTGELFF. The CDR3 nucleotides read TGCAGCGTCCTGGGGGGCACCGGGGAGCTGTTTTTT.

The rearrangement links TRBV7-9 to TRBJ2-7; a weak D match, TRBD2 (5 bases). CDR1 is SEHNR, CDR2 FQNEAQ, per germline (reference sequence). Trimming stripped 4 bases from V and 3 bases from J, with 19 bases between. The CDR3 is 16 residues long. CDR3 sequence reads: CASSSSSHLRGYEQYF. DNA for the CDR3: TGTGCCAGCAGCTCTTCCTCTCACCTTCGGGGCTACGAGCAGTACTTC.